This paragraph reports one T cell receptor beta chain. This clonotype came up many times. Its antigen remains undetermined. Nothing much larger sits one base from this clone, and base qualities are not available. V is shortened by 1 base, J by 8 bases, and the region joining them spans 5 bases. Taken from the germline V gene (reference sequence), the CDR1 and CDR2 loops are DFQATT and SNEGSKA. Including the terminal cysteine and phenylalanine, the CDR3 comprises 10 residues. Just CDR3 DNA is preserved here, 30 bases in frame from base 1. This sample is drawn from a study of spatial heterogeneity in lung cancer (dated by TCRdb to the late 2010s). With respect to the entire study: Beta-chain transcripts were consistently detected in greater numbers than alpha-chain transcripts, which likely reflects a higher abundance of beta-chain transcripts. TCR alpha and beta repertoires were quantitatively compared across multiple tumor regions, matched nontumor lung and blood in non-small cell lung cancer. TCR transcript counts in tumor regions correlated strongly with a T cell transcriptional module score from matched bulk RNA-seq. In the raw uncorrected reads, each unique combination of TCR and UMI appeared more than ten times on average. The study linked features of the TCR repertoire to counts of nonsynonymous mutations, which were determined by whole-exome sequencing of tumor tissue. At surgery, hundreds of tumor regions, 61 to 65 matched nontumor lung samples and 56 PBMC samples were TCR-sequenced for both alpha and beta chains. General conclusions and limits of the study: The number of expanded intratumoral alpha and beta TCRs correlated with the tumor nonsynonymous mutation count. Counts of ubiquitous and regional expanded TCRs correlated with counts of ubiquitous and regional nonsynonymous mutations, respectively. TCR-seq coverage of tumor T cells was estimated at only around 7% for alpha chains and 13% for beta chains. Additional single-cell paired TCR alpha and beta sequencing was considered necessary to confirm, at a functional level, the hypothesis that regional TCRs recognize regional mutations.

The time point label for this specimen denotes: sample taken at primary tumor resection. The donors were about 71 patients from the lung TRACERx cohort who had early-stage, untreated non-small cell lung cancer. Without any cell sorting, TCR sequencing was performed on whole RNA extracted either from tumor and nontumor lung tissue or from cryopreserved PBMC samples. Only patients with enough RNA available from two or more tumor regions were chosen for TCR sequencing. A lung pathologist reviewed the tumor and adjacent nontumor lung specimens before the specimens were selected. Library preparation was by 5' RACE. Data came from a NextSeq 500. In the TCR library protocol, a unique molecular identifier was attached to each TCR cDNA molecule so that PCR and sequencing errors could be corrected. As for the authors' bioinformatics: TCR identification, UMI-based error correction and CDR3 extraction were all carried out with Decombinator tools. Expanded TCRs were defined as those above a frequency of 2 per 1,000, corresponding to the top 1% of the tumor frequency distribution. Expanded tumor TCRs were classed as regional if statistically deemed absent (corrected P<0.05) from at least one tumor region, otherwise ubiquitous. Renyi diversity was calculated using the R vegan package after each repertoire was subsampled 100 times to 5,000 TCRs. CDR3 similarity networks were built from amino acid triplet string-kernel similarity, with CDR3s being connected when pairwise similarity was above 0.82. TCRdb handled the public reads itself, with Q25 trimming in fastp and clone calling in MiXCR, and kept productive beta chains. Here each entry gathers all rows of one CDR3 protein and keeps the most common genes and DNA. TCRdb, not the authors, supplied the V and J calls. This sample holds about 6,800 distinct CDR3 sequences; 14% were observed only once. In total, the top ten clones hold approximately 10% of the sample.

The chain was built from TRBV20-1 and TRBJ2-5, with the D segment identity uncertain. The sample was lung tumor tissue, taken at surgery. This clonotype was sampled from a female donor with early-stage non-small cell lung cancer. The nucleotide sequence reads TGCAGTGCTAGAGGTGCAACCCAGTACTTC. It is translated as CSARGATQYF.